Sequencing of this TCR beta chain was carried out in a study of response to subunit inactivated influenza vaccine. With V trimmed by 1 base and J by 0 bases, 7 bases remained unmatched. CDR3 length equals 18 residues. Germline V gives CDR1 SGHTA, CDR2 FQGTGA. Ten or more counts support this clonotype. Its cognate antigen is unknown. Broader study findings: Authors suggested seasonal influenza vaccinations each recruit few new T cells.

Using its own MiXCR run on the RT-PCR reads, TCRdb lists one record per CDR3 protein. The sample yields about 650,000 distinct CDR3 sequences, roughly 14% seen once. The sequence was collected from a man between 50 and 59 years old who received an inactivated influenza vaccine. This specimen consisted of PBMCs from blood, obtained roughly 13 days after vaccination. This chain uses TRBV7-3 with TRBJ2-1; 9 bases fit TRBD2. The CDR3 here is CASSLRAGGGLSYNEQFF. As DNA, the CDR3 is TGTGCCAGCAGCTTAAGGGCGGGAGGGGGTCTCTCCTACAATGAGCAGTTCTTC.